A single sample gave rise to the 9 T cell receptor beta chains below, sequenced in a study of OX40 agonist ivuxolimab in advanced cancers. Sequencing was performed with immunoSEQ multiplex PCR; in TCRdb, only in-frame clones are kept and a portion is missing. The top ten hold roughly a tenth of the sample, which has 65,000 to 90,000 clones, more than 90% seen once. The specimen comprised CD4+ or CD8+ T cells sorted from blood, sampled in a trial of the OX40 agonist ivuxolimab. Receptors were obtained from an adult with an advanced solid tumor such as melanoma, head and neck, liver or kidney cancer.

A single count supports this clone. This chain joins TRBV7-8 and TRBJ2-7; 8 nucleotides agree with TRBD1. V shed 5 bases, J shed 3 bases, and the junction held 6 bases outside the gene matches. The CDR3 totals 14 residues. Germline CDR1 and CDR2: SGHVS and FQNEAQ. CDR3 nucleotides: TGTGCCAGCAGCATACCGGGACAGGTCTACGAGCAGTACTTC. Translating it yields CASSIPGQVYEQYF.

This chain links TRBV6-6 with TRBJ1-4; 7 bases line up with TRBD1. J was trimmed by 7 bases and V by 2 bases; bases with no gene match: 7. The CDR3 is made up of 15 amino acids. Germline V gene data show CDR1 as MNHNY and CDR2 as SVGAGI (reference sequence). The CDR3 is CASSYPTGVSEKLFF. Here the CDR3 DNA reads TGTGCCAGCAGTTACCCCACAGGGGTCAGTGAAAAACTGTTTTTT.

V gene TRBV2 combines with J gene TRBJ2-1, with D possibly TRBD1 on 6 matching bases. Between the trimmed V and J ends, which lost 3 bases and 6 bases, there was a span of 9 bases. In germline, CDR1 is SNHLY, CDR2 FYNNEI. The CDR3 runs to 13 residues. The CDR3 DNA reads TGTGCCAGCAGTGACCACAGGGTCAATGAGCAGTTCTTC. It codes for CASSDHRVNEQFF.

The chain has TRBV9 and TRBJ1-6; no firm D call. Germline loops: CDR1 SGDLS, CDR2 YYNGEE. CDR3 length: 15 amino acids. The V gene lost 3 bases and the J gene lost 4 bases, with 11 bases spanning the gap. The CDR3 protein is CASSDTGGYNSPLHF. DNA for the CDR3: TGTGCCAGCAGCGATACTGGTGGTTATAATTCACCCCTCCACTTT.

The genes are TRBV27 and TRBJ1-5, with D maybe TRBD1 (5 bases). V dropped 5 bases and J dropped 6 bases, with 14 bases sitting between them. Germline V lookup: CDR1 MNHEY, CDR2 SMNVEV (reference sequence). CDR3 size: 14 residues. The DNA of the CDR3 is TGTGCCAGCAGTCCCCTCTCCGGGGGTCAGCCCCAGCATTTT. Translating gives CASSPLSGGQPQHF.

J is TRBJ1-5 and V is TRBV30; D is possibly TRBD1 (5 bases). This CDR3 has 15 amino acids. V gave up 0 bases and J gave up 6 bases, with 15 bases separating them. The germline gives CDR1 GTSNPN, CDR2 SVGIG (reference sequence). The CDR3 coding sequence is TGTGCCTGGAGTGTTGAAGGAAACGGGGGTCAGCCCCAGCATTTT. Its translation is CAWSVEGNGGQPQHF.

The chain links TRBV6-5 to TRBJ2-7; 9 bases map to TRBD1. The V and J ends lost 3 bases and 3 bases, in that order; junction bases with no gene match: 6. The CDR3 runs to 15 residues. Germline V gene lookup returns CDR1 MNHEY and CDR2 SVGAGI. The CDR3 spells CASSYIETGGYEQYF. The CDR3 DNA reads as TGTGCCAGCAGTTATATCGAGACAGGGGGCTACGAGCAGTACTTC.

V usage is TRBV6-1 and J usage is TRBJ1-3, with D unresolved. The CDR3 runs 14 residues. Germline CDR1 and CDR2: MNHNS and SASEGT. The V end lost 5 bases, the J end lost 0 bases, and 8 bases lay between the germline ends. The CDR3 DNA sequence: TGTGCCAGCAGTCCGGCCCACTCTGGAAACACCATATATTTT. This encodes CASSPAHSGNTIYF.

Of note for this clone: At the DNA level, this CDR3 is encoded by other sequences in the same sample as well. The genes are TRBV27 and TRBJ1-5, with TRBD1 identical over 7 bases. V dropped 5 bases and J dropped 4; count of bases not matched to a gene: 11. The germline V gene encodes CDR1 MNHEY and CDR2 SMNVEV (reference sequence). There are 16 residues in the CDR3. CDR3 sequence reads: CASSPSQGPLNQPQHF. The CDR3 DNA reads TGTGCCAGCAGTCCATCACAGGGGCCCCTAAATCAGCCCCAGCATTTT.